These T cell receptor beta chains were read from a single sample in a study of shared clonotypes between healthy human individuals. This table comes from immunoSEQ multiplex PCR, and its TCRdb copy is limited to in-frame clones, with some not included. In the table there are about 2.4 million clones, over 85% of which are singletons. The sample was naive CD4+ T cells from PBMCs. Receptors were obtained from a man between 18 and 35 years old in good health. Some clones in this sample may be carry-over from other donors' samples. The CDR3 runs from the conserved cysteine through the conserved F or W. A D gene is named only where the DNA matches it firmly. Some rows have no size entry. The others give once, few or many, or a class for an expanded clone.

D,J,size,V,DNA,CDR3
.,TRBJ2-3,.,TRBV13,TGTGCCAGCAGCTTATTCGGGGCTTACACAGATACGCAGTATTTT,CASSLFGAYTDTQYF
.,TRBJ1-3,.,TRBV28,TGTGCCAGCAGTTTGAGTGGAAACACCATATATTTT,CASSLSGNTIYF
TRBD2,TRBJ2-7,.,TRBV6-1,TGTGCCAGCAGTGGACGGACTAGCGGGACGAACTACGAGCAGTACTTC,CASSGRTSGTNYEQYF
TRBD1,TRBJ1-2,.,TRBV6-5,TGTGCCAGCAGTTGGACAGGGCGCGACGGCTACACCTTC,CASSWTGRDGYTF
.,TRBJ2-5,.,TRBV27,TGTGCCAGCAGCCCCTCCCGACAAGAGACCCAGTACTTC,CASSPSRQETQYF
.,TRBJ1-5,.,TRBV6-6,TGTGCCAGCAGTCCTGACAGGTCCAATCAGCCCCAGCATTTT,CASSPDRSNQPQHF
.,TRBJ2-3,few,TRBV18,TGTGCCAGCTCAGGGAGCGGAACAGATACGCAGTATTTT,CASSGSGTDTQYF
.,TRBJ2-3,.,TRBV19,TGTGCCAGTAGTATCCCCAGGGGTCGGAACACAGATACGCAGTATTTT,CASSIPRGRNTDTQYF
TRBD1,TRBJ2-1,.,TRBV18,TGTGCCAGCTCATCTCAAACATCCGGGACAGGGGGTAATGAGCAGTTCTTC,CASSSQTSGTGGNEQFF
TRBD2,TRBJ2-1,.,TRBV9,TGTGCCAGCAGCGTAGGGAGCCTAGCGGGAGATGACAATGAGCAGTTCTTC,CASSVGSLAGDDNEQFF
TRBD1,TRBJ2-3,.,TRBV5-1,TGCGCCAGCAGCTCGACAGGGTCCCTCACAGATACGCAGTATTTT,CASSSTGSLTDTQYF
.,TRBJ2-5,.,TRBV18,TGTGCCAGCTCATTTGTCTTGGAGACCCAGTACTTC,CASSFVLETQYF
.,TRBJ1-2,.,TRBV7-3,TGTGCCAGCAGCTCCCTCGTGAGGGGTGGTGGCTACACCTTC,CASSSLVRGGGYTF
.,TRBJ2-6,.,TRBV7-2,TGTGCCAGCAGCTTAACCCGGACGGCTGGGGCCAACGTCCTGACTTTC,CASSLTRTAGANVLTF
TRBD1,TRBJ1-1,.,TRBV12-5,TGTGCTAGTGGGTGGACAGGGATGAACACTGAAGCTTTCTTT,CASGWTGMNTEAFF